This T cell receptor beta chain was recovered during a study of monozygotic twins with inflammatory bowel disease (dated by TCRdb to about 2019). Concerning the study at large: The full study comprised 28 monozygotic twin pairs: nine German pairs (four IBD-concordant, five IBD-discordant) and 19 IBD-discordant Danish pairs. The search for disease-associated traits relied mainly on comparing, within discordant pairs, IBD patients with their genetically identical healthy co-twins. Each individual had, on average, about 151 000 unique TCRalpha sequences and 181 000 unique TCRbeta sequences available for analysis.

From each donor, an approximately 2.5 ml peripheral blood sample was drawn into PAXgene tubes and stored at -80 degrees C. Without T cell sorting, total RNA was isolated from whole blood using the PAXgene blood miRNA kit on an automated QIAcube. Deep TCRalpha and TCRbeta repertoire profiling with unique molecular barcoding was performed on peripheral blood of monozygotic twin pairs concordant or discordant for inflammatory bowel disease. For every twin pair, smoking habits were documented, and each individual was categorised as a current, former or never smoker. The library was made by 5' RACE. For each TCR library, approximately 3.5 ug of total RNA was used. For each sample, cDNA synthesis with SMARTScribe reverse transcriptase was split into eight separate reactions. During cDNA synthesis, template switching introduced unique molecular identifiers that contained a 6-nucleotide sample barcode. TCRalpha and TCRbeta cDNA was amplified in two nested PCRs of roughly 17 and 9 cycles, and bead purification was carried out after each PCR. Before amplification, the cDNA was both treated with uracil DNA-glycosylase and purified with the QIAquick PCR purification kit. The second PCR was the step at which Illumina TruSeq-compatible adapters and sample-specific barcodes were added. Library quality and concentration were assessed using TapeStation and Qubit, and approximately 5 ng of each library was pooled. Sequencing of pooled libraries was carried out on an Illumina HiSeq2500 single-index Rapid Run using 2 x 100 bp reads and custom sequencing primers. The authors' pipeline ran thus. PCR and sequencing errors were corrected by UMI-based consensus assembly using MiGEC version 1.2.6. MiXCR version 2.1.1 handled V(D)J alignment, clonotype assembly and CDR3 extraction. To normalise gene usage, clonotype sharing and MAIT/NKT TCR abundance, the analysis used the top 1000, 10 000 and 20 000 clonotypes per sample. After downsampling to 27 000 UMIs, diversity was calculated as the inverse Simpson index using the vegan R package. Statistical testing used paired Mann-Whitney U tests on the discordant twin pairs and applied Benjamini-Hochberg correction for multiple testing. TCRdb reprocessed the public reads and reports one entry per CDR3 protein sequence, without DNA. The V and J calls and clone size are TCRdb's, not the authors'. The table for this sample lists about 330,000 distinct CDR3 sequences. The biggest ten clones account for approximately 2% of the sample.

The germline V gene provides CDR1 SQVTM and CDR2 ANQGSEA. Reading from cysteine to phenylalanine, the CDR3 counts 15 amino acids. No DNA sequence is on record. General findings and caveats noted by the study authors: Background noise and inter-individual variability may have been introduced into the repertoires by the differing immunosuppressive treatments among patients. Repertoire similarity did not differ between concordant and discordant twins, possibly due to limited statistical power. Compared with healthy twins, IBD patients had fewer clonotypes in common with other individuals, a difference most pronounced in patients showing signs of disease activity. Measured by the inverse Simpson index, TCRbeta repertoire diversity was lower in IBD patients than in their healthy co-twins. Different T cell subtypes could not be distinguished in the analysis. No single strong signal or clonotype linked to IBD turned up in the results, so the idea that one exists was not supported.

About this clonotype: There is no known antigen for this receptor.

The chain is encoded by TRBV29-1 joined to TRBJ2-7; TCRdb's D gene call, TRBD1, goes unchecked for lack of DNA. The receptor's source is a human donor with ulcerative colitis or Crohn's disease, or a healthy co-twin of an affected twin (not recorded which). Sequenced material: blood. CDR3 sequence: CSVEGMTGRGDEQYF.